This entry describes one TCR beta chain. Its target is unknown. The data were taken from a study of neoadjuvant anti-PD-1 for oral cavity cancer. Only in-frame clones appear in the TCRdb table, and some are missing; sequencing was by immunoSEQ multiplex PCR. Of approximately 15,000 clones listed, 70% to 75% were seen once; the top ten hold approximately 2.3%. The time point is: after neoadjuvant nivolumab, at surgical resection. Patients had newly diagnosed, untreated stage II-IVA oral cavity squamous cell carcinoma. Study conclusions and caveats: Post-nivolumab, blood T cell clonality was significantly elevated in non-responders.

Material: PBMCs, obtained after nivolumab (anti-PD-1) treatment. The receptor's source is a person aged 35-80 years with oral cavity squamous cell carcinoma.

CDR3 sequence: CASSLNRGDNYGYTF. The CDR3 DNA follows: TGCGCCAGCAGCTTGAACAGGGGAGACAACTATGGCTACACCTTC. The rearrangement uses TRBV5-1 and TRBJ1-2; TRBD1 agrees at 7 bases. V trimming: 1 base; J trimming: 2 bases; junction bases outside the gene matches: 5. The CDR3 length is 15 residues. CDR1 is SGHRS and CDR2 is YFSETQ in the germline V gene.